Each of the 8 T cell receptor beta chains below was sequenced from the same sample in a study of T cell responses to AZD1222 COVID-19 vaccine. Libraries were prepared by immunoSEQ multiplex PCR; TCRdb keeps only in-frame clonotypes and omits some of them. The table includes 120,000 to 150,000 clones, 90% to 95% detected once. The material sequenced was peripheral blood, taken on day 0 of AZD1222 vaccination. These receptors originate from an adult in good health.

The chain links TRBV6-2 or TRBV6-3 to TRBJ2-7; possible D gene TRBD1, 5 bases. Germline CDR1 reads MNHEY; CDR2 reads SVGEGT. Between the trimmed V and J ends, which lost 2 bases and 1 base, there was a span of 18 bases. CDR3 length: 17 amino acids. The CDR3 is CASSYAGARDFSYEQYF. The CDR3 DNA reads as TGTGCCAGCAGTTACGCTGGGGCCCGAGACTTTTCCTACGAGCAGTACTTC.

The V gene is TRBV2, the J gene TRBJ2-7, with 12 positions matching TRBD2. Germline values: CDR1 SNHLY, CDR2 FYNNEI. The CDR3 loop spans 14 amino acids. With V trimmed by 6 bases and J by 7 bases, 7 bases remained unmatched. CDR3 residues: CASRWTSGVLEQYF. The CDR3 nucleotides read TGTGCCAGCAGGTGGACTAGCGGGGTCTTGGAGCAGTACTTC.

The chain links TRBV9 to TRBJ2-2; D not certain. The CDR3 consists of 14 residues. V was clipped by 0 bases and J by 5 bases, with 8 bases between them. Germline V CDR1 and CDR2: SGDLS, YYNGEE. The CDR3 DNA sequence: TGTGCCAGCAGCGTAGAACTACTTACCGGGGAGCTGTTTTTT. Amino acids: CASSVELLTGELFF.

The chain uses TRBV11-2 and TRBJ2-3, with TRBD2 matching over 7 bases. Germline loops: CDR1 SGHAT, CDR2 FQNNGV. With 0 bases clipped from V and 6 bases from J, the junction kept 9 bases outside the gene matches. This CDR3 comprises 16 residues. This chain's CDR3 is CASSLDGGTISDTQYF. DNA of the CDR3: TGTGCCAGCAGCTTAGATGGTGGGACTATCTCTGATACGCAGTATTTT.

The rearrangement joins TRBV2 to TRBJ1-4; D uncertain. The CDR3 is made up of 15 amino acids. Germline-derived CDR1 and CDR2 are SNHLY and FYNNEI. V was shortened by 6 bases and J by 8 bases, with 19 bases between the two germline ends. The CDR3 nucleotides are TGTGCCAGCAGAAAGGACGGACCTTATGGGGAAAAACTGTTTTTT. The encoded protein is CASRKDGPYGEKLFF.

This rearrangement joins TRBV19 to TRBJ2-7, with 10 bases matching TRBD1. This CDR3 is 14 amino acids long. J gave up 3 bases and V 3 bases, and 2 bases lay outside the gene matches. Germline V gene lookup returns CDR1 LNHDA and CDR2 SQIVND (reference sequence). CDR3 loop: CASSMGTGDYEQYF. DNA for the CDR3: TGTGCCAGTAGTATGGGGACAGGGGACTACGAGCAGTACTTC.

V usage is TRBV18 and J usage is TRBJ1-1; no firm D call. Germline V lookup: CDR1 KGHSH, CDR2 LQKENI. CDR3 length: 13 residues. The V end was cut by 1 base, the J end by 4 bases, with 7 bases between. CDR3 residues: CASSPLSGTEAFF. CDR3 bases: TGTGCCAGCTCACCACTATCCGGCACTGAAGCTTTCTTT.

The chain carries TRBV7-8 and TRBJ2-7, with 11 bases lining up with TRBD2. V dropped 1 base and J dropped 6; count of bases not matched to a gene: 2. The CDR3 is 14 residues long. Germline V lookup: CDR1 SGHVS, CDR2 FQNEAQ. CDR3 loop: CASSLELAGVEQYF. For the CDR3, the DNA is TGTGCCAGCAGCTTAGAACTAGCGGGAGTCGAGCAGTACTTC.